The 11 T cell receptor beta chains given below trace back to one sample, sequenced in a study of beta chain features in type 1 diabetes. Since all of the isolated RNA was reverse transcribed, expressed TCRB transcripts were what got sequenced. Method: immunoSEQ multiplex PCR; TCRdb's copy keeps in-frame clones and lacks some. The data show about 900,000 clones, roughly a sixth seen once. Sequencing was performed on naive CD4+ T cells from blood. These receptors were taken from a young woman in good health.

V and J are TRBV28 and TRBJ2-5; D gene ambiguous. CDR3 length: 12 residues. Germline V lookup: CDR1 MDHEN, CDR2 SYDVKM. The ends were cut back, 5 bases at V and 6 bases at J, with 10 bases in the middle. As DNA, the CDR3 is TGTGCCAGCAGTCTCGATTTGAAGACCCAGTACTTC. This sequence encodes CASSLDLKTQYF.

The CDR3 here is CASTIQEGAYEQYF. CDR3 DNA sequence: TGTGCCAGCACCATCCAGGAGGGGGCCTACGAGCAGTACTTC. The chain combines TRBV7-2 with TRBJ2-7; D could derive from TRBD1 or TRBD2 (6 bases each). From germline, CDR1 is SGHTA and CDR2 FQGNSA. Trimming removed 7 bases at V and 2 bases at J, with 15 bases between. This CDR3 contains 14 residues.

In its sample, this clone was seen a few times. The same CDR3 arises from other DNA sequences in this sample as well. This rearrangement joins TRBV4-3 to TRBJ2-3; 9 bases line up with TRBD1. Germline trimming cut 8 bases from V and 3 bases from J; bases unmatched to any gene: 3. In germline, CDR1 is LGHNA, CDR2 YSLEER. The CDR3 length is 13 residues. The CDR3 region is CASSGQGTDTQYF. As DNA, the CDR3 is TGCGCCAGCTCAGGACAGGGGACAGATACGCAGTATTTT.

This clone was seen a few times. This sequence joins TRBV28 and TRBJ2-7; D uncertain. CDR3 length: 16 amino acids. Trimming cost V 4 bases and J 2 bases, with 18 bases left between them. Germline CDR1 reads MDHEN; CDR2 reads SYDVKM. The CDR3 loop reads CASSSSAAPRPYEQYF. The CDR3 DNA is TGTGCCAGCAGTTCATCGGCAGCACCTAGACCCTACGAGCAGTACTTC.

This clone has just a few counts. The rearrangement uses TRBV7-8 and TRBJ2-1; D is undetermined. CDR1 and CDR2 (germline): SGHVS, FQNEAQ. The CDR3 totals 15 residues. V was trimmed by 4 bases and J by 6 bases, leaving 16 bases between them. As DNA, the CDR3 is TGTGCCAGCAGCTACGAACGACTCCCCCGCAATGAGCAGTTCTTC. Its protein is CASSYERLPRNEQFF.

This rearrangement joins TRBV2 to TRBJ2-5; D gene ambiguous. The germline V gene has CDR1 SNHLY and CDR2 FYNNEI. This CDR3 has 11 amino acids. The V and J ends lost 4 bases and 5 bases respectively, with 5 bases between them. The CDR3 spells CASSAHETQYF. The CDR3 bases are TGTGCCAGCAGTGCGCACGAGACCCAGTACTTC.

This clone was found a few times. The chain employs TRBV19 and TRBJ2-4, with D hard to call. The CDR3 totals 13 residues. CDR1 LNHDA and CDR2 SQIVND come from the germline V gene (reference sequence). Trimming shortened V by 7 bases and J by 0 bases, and 7 bases separated the two germline ends. The CDR3 DNA sequence: TGTGCCAGTACCCCTGCAGCCAAAAACATTCAGTACTTC. Protein: CASTPAAKNIQYF.

This clone was counted only a few times. The chain links TRBV2 to TRBJ2-3; D uncertain. Trimming stripped 2 bases from V and 9 bases from J, with 6 bases between. The CDR3 spans 11 residues. CDR1 is SNHLY and CDR2 is FYNNEI in the germline V gene. This CDR3 is CASSEFGTQYF. DNA of the CDR3: TGTGCCAGCAGTGAATTCGGGACGCAGTATTTT.

V is TRBV18 and J is TRBJ2-7, with D possibly matching TRBD2 (6 bases). CDR1 and CDR2 (germline): KGHSH, LQKENI. The CDR3 is made up of 14 amino acids. Trimming took off 1 base at V and 3 bases at J, with 10 bases between the two ends. In DNA form, the CDR3 reads TGTGCCAGCTCACCACACCGGAGGGGCTACGAGCAGTACTTC. Translated: CASSPHRRGYEQYF.

This clone was observed a handful of times. Other DNA variants within this sample encode the same CDR3. This chain joins TRBV19 and TRBJ1-5; unclear D gene. CDR1 is LNHDA and CDR2 is SQIVND in the germline V gene (reference sequence). With 3 bases removed from V and 0 bases from J, the gap between germline ends came to 9 bases. The CDR3 totals 15 residues. CDR3 bases: TGTGCCAGTAGTATCGGAGACTATAGCAATCAGCCCCAGCATTTT. Its translation is CASSIGDYSNQPQHF.

This clone was detected a few times. The chain has TRBV19 and TRBJ2-6; tentative D call: TRBD1 (5 bases). The CDR3 extends over 15 amino acids. Germline CDR1 LNHDA, CDR2 SQIVND (reference sequence). Trimming removed 3 bases at V and 1 base at J, with 7 bases between. The CDR3: CASSITGSGANVLTF. CDR3 bases: TGTGCCAGTAGTATCACAGGATCTGGGGCCAACGTCCTGACTTTC.